This TCR beta chain was identified during a study of control samples from healthy donors and cancer patients. This CDR3 has 14 amino acids. Trimming cost V 5 bases and J 11 bases, with 19 bases left between them. The germline V gene has CDR1 MGHDK and CDR2 SYGVNS. Sequenced by immunoSEQ multiplex PCR; TCRdb stores in-frame clones only, minus some. The sample lists around 110,000 clones; over 90% were seen once. The sequenced sample was blood. The V and J genes are TRBV25-1 and TRBJ2-1, with D possibly matching TRBD1 (5 bases). This clonotype was obtained from a man younger than 40 in good health. CDR3 nucleotide sequence: TGTGCCAGCAGTCTGGCAGGGTCGAAACCCCAGCAGTTCTTC. Translated: CASSLAGSKPQQFF.